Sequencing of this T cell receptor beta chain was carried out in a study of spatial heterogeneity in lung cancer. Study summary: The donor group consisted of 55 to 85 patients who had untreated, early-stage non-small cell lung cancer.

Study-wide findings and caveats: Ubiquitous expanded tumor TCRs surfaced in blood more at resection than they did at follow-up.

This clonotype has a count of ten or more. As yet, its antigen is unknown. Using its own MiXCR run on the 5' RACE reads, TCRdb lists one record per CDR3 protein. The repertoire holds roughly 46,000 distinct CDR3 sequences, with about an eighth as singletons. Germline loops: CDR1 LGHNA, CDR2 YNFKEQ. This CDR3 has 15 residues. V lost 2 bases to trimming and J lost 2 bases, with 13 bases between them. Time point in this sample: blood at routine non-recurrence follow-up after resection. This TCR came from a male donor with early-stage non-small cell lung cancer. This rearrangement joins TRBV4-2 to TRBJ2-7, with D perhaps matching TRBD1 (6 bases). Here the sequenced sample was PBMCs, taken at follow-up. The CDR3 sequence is CASSQRTGSPYEQYF. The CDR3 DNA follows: TGTGCCAGCAGCCAACGTACAGGGAGCCCCTACGAGCAGTACTTC.